Each of the 31 T cell receptor beta chains below was sequenced from the same sample in a study of cytomegalovirus exposure and HLA in healthy donors. The method was immunoSEQ multiplex PCR; TCRdb's version includes in-frame clones alone and lacks a portion of them. This table holds a few hundred thousand clones, approximately 83% found once. Sequencing input: PBMCs. These receptors all come from a woman in her 30s in good health and CMV-seropositive.

This clone was seen a few times. V gene TRBV25-1 combines with J gene TRBJ2-7; 10 nucleotides line up with TRBD1. This CDR3 comprises 14 residues. V lost 4 bases and J lost 2; bases outside the gene matches: 2. The germline V gene encodes CDR1 MGHDK and CDR2 SYGVNS. The CDR3 DNA sequence: TGTGCCAGCAGTGGTGGACAGGGGGCCTACGAGCAGTACTTC. Translating it yields CASSGGQGAYEQYF.

The sample holds a few counts of this clone. V usage is TRBV5-4 and J usage is TRBJ1-2; D is uncertain. CDR3 length: 14 amino acids. Trimming left V 0 bases short and J 4 bases short, with 10 bases between. The germline CDR1 and CDR2 sequences are SGHNT and YYREEE (reference sequence). This CDR3 reads CASSLGGLIYGYTF. The CDR3 DNA sequence: TGTGCCAGCAGCTTGGGAGGGCTGATCTATGGCTACACCTTC.

This clone has a handful of counts. The V and J genes are TRBV14 and TRBJ2-3; 13 positions agree with TRBD2. V trimming: 0 bases; J trimming: 1 base; junction bases outside the gene matches: 4. Germline V CDR1 and CDR2: SGHDN, FVKESK. CDR3 size: 18 residues. The CDR3 bases are TGTGCCAGCAGCCAAGATCGGACTAGCGGGGGAGGCACAGATACGCAGTATTTT. Encoded protein: CASSQDRTSGGGTDTQYF.

The chain couples TRBV9 to TRBJ2-7, with TRBD1 matching over 8 bases. After removal of 0 bases from V and 2 bases from J, the junction contained 4 bases not matched to a gene. Germline CDR1 reads SGDLS; CDR2 reads YYNGEE. The length of the CDR3 is 15 residues. CDR3 protein: CASSVADRVPYEQYF. CDR3 in DNA: TGTGCCAGCAGCGTAGCGGACAGGGTACCCTACGAGCAGTACTTC. Filled out from reference TRBV9 and TRBJ2-7, the complete variable domain reads DSGVTQTPKHLITATGQRVTLRCSPRSGDLSVYWYQQSLDQGLQFLIQYYNGEERAKGNILERFSAQQFPDLHSELNLSSLELGDSALYFCASSVADRVPYEQYFGPGTRLTVT.

The chain combines TRBV7-6 with TRBJ2-3; D perhaps matches TRBD2 (5 bases). The CDR3 consists of 12 residues. The V gene's germline CDR1 is SGHVS and CDR2 FNYEAQ. With 3 bases removed from V and 5 bases from J, the gap between germline ends came to 6 bases. CDR3 DNA sequence: TGTGCCAGCAGCTTGGGAGAAGATACGCAGTATTTT. Protein sequence: CASSLGEDTQYF.

The genes are TRBV2 and TRBJ2-5; the D gene is possibly TRBD1 (5 bases). V gave up 10 bases and J gave up 3 bases, with 15 bases separating them. Germline assignment: CDR1 SNHLY and CDR2 FYNNEI. This CDR3 spans 13 amino acids. DNA for the CDR3: TGTGCCACATTGGTCCCGACAGAAGAGACCCAGTACTTC. Its protein product is CATLVPTEETQYF.

The V call is TRBV27, the J call TRBJ2-1; possibly TRBD1 or TRBD2 for D (5 bases each). CDR1 is MNHEY, CDR2 SMNVEV, per germline (reference sequence). Trimming removed 5 bases from V and 10 bases from J, with 18 bases in between. CDR3 size: 14 residues. This chain's CDR3 is CASSQGTPRREQFF. CDR3 DNA: TGTGCCAGCAGTCAAGGGACGCCTCGGCGGGAGCAGTTCTTC.

V usage is TRBV5-4 and J usage is TRBJ2-5, with D hard to call. Trimming removed 0 bases from V and 7 bases from J, with 13 bases in between. Germline V lookup: CDR1 SGHNT, CDR2 YYREEE (reference sequence). CDR3 size: 14 residues. The CDR3 sequence: CASSLGSPPPTQYF. CDR3 nucleotide sequence: TGTGCCAGCAGCTTGGGATCGCCCCCTCCGACCCAGTACTTC.

The chain is built from TRBV6-5 and TRBJ2-1, with D uncertain. The germline gives CDR1 MNHEY, CDR2 SVGAGI. V lost 1 base, J lost 7 bases, and 5 bases lay in between. CDR3 size: 12 residues. The CDR3 spells CASSYLLNEQFF. DNA of the CDR3: TGTGCCAGCAGTTACTTACTGAATGAGCAGTTCTTC.

This chain joins TRBV19 and TRBJ2-1; D perhaps matches TRBD2 (6 bases). The CDR3 runs to 17 residues. Trimming took off 2 bases at V and 5 bases at J, with 19 bases between the two ends. Germline V CDR1 and CDR2: LNHDA, SQIVND (reference sequence). The CDR3 DNA follows: TGTGCCAGTAGTATAAGGTGGCGGCGGGGCCTCGACAATGAGCAGTTCTTC. This encodes CASSIRWRRGLDNEQFF.

This clone occurred a few times. The chain has TRBV5-1 and TRBJ2-7, with TRBD1 matching over 7 bases. This CDR3 contains 16 residues. The V and J ends lost 3 bases and 4 bases, in that order; junction bases with no gene match: 13. Germline CDR1 is SGHRS and CDR2 is YFSETQ. The CDR3 protein is CASSSGQFSHTYEQYF. CDR3 nucleotides: TGCGCCAGCAGCTCGGGACAGTTTTCCCACACGTACGAGCAGTACTTC.

The chain has TRBV30 and TRBJ1-1; 8 nucleotides align to TRBD1. The CDR3 sequence is 14 residues long. Germline V lookup: CDR1 GTSNPN, CDR2 SVGIG (reference sequence). After removal of 0 bases from V and 2 bases from J, the junction contained 2 bases not matched to a gene. CDR3 in amino acids: CAWSVRGRNTEAFF. The CDR3 DNA follows: TGTGCCTGGAGTGTCAGGGGGCGAAACACTGAAGCTTTCTTT. Filled out from reference TRBV30 and TRBJ1-1, the complete variable domain reads SQTIHQWPATLVQPVGSPLSLECTVEGTSNPNLYWYRQAAGRGLQLLFYSVGIGQISSEVPQNLSASRPQDRQFILSSKKLLLSDSGFYLCAWSVRGRNTEAFFGQGTRLTVV.

The gene calls are TRBV6-1 and TRBJ2-3; 9 bases map to TRBD2. The CDR3 sequence is 17 residues long. J lost 0 bases, V lost 3 bases, and 7 bases had no gene match. Germline loops: CDR1 MNHNS, CDR2 SASEGT. The CDR3 DNA follows: TGTGCCAGCAGTGACGTAGCGGGAGCGTCTAGCACAGATACGCAGTATTTT. Its translation: CASSDVAGASSTDTQYF.

The chain links TRBV2 to TRBJ2-5; weak D call: TRBD1 (5 bases). The CDR3 runs 14 residues. V shed 3 bases and J shed 5 bases, with 13 bases lying between them. The V gene's germline CDR1 is SNHLY and CDR2 FYNNEI. CDR3 loop: CASSDAGAEETQYF. The CDR3 nucleotides read TGTGCCAGCAGTGATGCTGGGGCGGAGGAGACCCAGTACTTC.

The chain combines TRBV25-1 with TRBJ2-3; weak D call: TRBD1 (7 bases). The CDR3 length is 17 residues. The V gene lost 5 bases and the J gene lost 5 bases, with 23 bases spanning the gap. Germline assignment: CDR1 MGHDK and CDR2 SYGVNS. The CDR3 here is CASSPLGDSSSVDTQYF. The CDR3 nucleotides are TGTGCCAGCAGTCCTTTGGGGGACAGTTCTAGCGTAGATACGCAGTATTTT.

The V gene is TRBV27, the J gene TRBJ2-7; D may be TRBD1 (7 bases). The ends were cut back, 2 bases at V and 2 bases at J, with 16 bases in the middle. In germline, CDR1 is MNHEY, CDR2 SMNVEV (reference sequence). The CDR3 loop spans 16 amino acids. This chain's CDR3 is CASSLLTARGAYEQYF. As DNA, the CDR3 is TGTGCCAGCAGTTTACTGACGGCCAGGGGGGCCTACGAGCAGTACTTC.

This chain joins TRBV7-6 and TRBJ2-7; maybe TRBD2 (6 bases). Germline CDR1 and CDR2: SGHVS and FNYEAQ. Trimming left V 5 bases short and J 2 bases short, with 13 bases between. CDR3 size: 14 residues. Here the CDR3 DNA reads TGTGCCAGCAGCCAACAGGAGGGAACCTACGAGCAGTACTTC. Translated: CASSQQEGTYEQYF.

The chain carries TRBV5-8 and TRBJ1-1; D ambiguous. The CDR3 sequence is 14 residues long. Germline V gene data show CDR1 as SGHTS and CDR2 as YDEGEE. The V end lost 2 bases, the J end lost 5 bases, and 13 bases lay between the germline ends. CDR3 bases: TGTGCCAGCAGCTTCAAATTTGTCAGGACTGAAGCTTTCTTT. Translating gives CASSFKFVRTEAFF.

The chain has TRBV27 and TRBJ2-7; D might be TRBD2 (7 bases). This CDR3 has 14 amino acids. V lost 7 bases to trimming and J lost 5 bases, with 18 bases between them. CDR1 is MNHEY, CDR2 SMNVEV, per germline (reference sequence). The CDR3 spells CASTPLGGGHEQYF. The CDR3, as DNA: TGTGCCAGCACACCATTAGGGGGGGGCCACGAGCAGTACTTC.

The CDR3 DNA reads as TGCGCCAGCAGCCAAGAGACAGGGATTCTGTTTTTT. Protein: CASSQETGILFF. The chain uses TRBV4-1 and TRBJ1-4, with 7 bases that match TRBD1. V shed 0 bases, J shed 14 bases, and the junction held 3 bases outside the gene matches. The CDR3 covers 12 residues. Germline-derived CDR1 and CDR2 are MGHRA and YSYEKL.

This sequence joins TRBV30 and TRBJ1-1; maybe TRBD1 (6 bases). From germline, CDR1 is GTSNPN and CDR2 SVGIG (reference sequence). The CDR3 length is 14 residues. Between the trimmed V and J ends, which lost 7 bases and 2 bases, there was a span of 17 bases. The CDR3 reads CALQGTSGNTEAFF. The CDR3 nucleotides are TGTGCCTTACAAGGGACATCCGGTAACACTGAAGCTTTCTTT.

As concerns this clone: Other DNA sequences in the same sample also yield this CDR3. J is TRBJ1-5 and V is TRBV27; no clear D. Germline lookup yields CDR1 MNHEY and CDR2 SMNVEV (reference sequence). Trimming cost V 0 bases and J 6 bases, with 6 bases left between them. The CDR3 has 13 residues. Written as DNA, the CDR3 is TGTGCCAGCAGTTTATCGTACCTTCAGCCCCAGCATTTT. Encoded protein: CASSLSYLQPQHF.

The chain recombines TRBV10-1 with TRBJ2-7; the D gene is possibly TRBD1 (5 bases). Germline-derived CDR1 and CDR2 are WNHNN and SYGVQD (reference sequence). The germline V and J ends were trimmed by 5 bases and 3 bases, with 17 bases remaining between them. There are 15 residues in the CDR3. Here the CDR3 DNA reads TGCGCCAGCAGTTTCCTCCAGGGTAATAACTACGAGCAGTACTTC. This sequence encodes CASSFLQGNNYEQYF.

The V call is TRBV28, the J call TRBJ1-1; unclear D gene. The ends were cut back, 6 bases at V and 2 bases at J, with 10 bases in the middle. The CDR3 has 13 amino acids. Germline V lookup: CDR1 MDHEN, CDR2 SYDVKM. CDR3 DNA sequence: TGTGCCAGCAGGAGAAGGGTTAACACTGAAGCTTTCTTT. Its translation: CASRRRVNTEAFF.

The gene calls are TRBV7-2 and TRBJ1-3, with TRBD1 matching over 8 bases. CDR1 and CDR2 from the germline V gene are SGHTA and FQGNSA. J gave up 2 bases and V 5 bases, and 5 bases lay outside the gene matches. The CDR3 covers 15 residues. DNA of the CDR3: TGTGCCAGCAGCCCCGGACAGGGCGCTGGAAACACCATATATTTT. This gives the protein CASSPGQGAGNTIYF.

The gene calls are TRBV27 and TRBJ2-7; D perhaps matches TRBD1 (6 bases). The V end was cut by 6 bases, the J end by 6 bases, with 21 bases between. The CDR3 contains 15 residues. Germline loops: CDR1 MNHEY, CDR2 SMNVEV (reference sequence). CDR3 nucleotides: TGTGCCAGCAGAAACCTAAAGCGGACAGCGACCGAGCAGTACTTC. Translated, it gives CASRNLKRTATEQYF.

This rearrangement joins TRBV30 to TRBJ1-2; D not resolved. Per the germline V gene, CDR1 is GTSNPN and CDR2 is SVGIG (reference sequence). The CDR3 sequence is 12 residues long. The V gene lost 7 bases and the J gene lost 4 bases, with 13 bases spanning the gap. CDR3 in amino acids: CASLGESYGYTF. Here the CDR3 DNA reads TGTGCCTCCCTCGGGGAGAGCTATGGCTACACCTTC.

Points on this clone: The junction differs from germline at one of its ends, possibly a read error. The chain carries TRBV20-1 and TRBJ2-7; D remains ambiguous. CDR1 and CDR2 from the germline V gene are DFQATT and SNEGSKA (reference sequence). The CDR3 runs 11 residues. The CDR3 here is CSPRMGSEQYF. CDR3 DNA: TGCAGTCCTAGAATGGGATCCGAGCAGTACTTC.

V is TRBV7-6 and J is TRBJ2-7, with 7 bases lining up with TRBD2. CDR3 length equals 18 residues. V dropped 5 bases and J dropped 3; count of bases not matched to a gene: 19. Germline V gene lookup returns CDR1 SGHVS and CDR2 FNYEAQ. In nucleotides, the CDR3 is TGTGCCAGCAGCACAAATACCCGGGACTACCAATGGGGCTACGAGCAGTACTTC. As protein: CASSTNTRDYQWGYEQYF. Full variable domain (remainder filled in from reference TRBV7-6 and TRBJ2-7): GAGVSQSPRYKVTKRGQDVALRCDPISGHVSLYWYRQALGQGPEFLTYFNYEAQQDKSGLPNDRFSAERPEGSISTLTIQRTEQRDSAMYRCASSTNTRDYQWGYEQYFGPGTRLTVT.

The gene calls are TRBV20-1 and TRBJ2-1, with D hard to call. V was clipped by 4 bases and J by 6 bases, with 7 bases between them. The germline V gene has CDR1 DFQATT and CDR2 SNEGSKA (reference sequence). The CDR3 loop spans 11 amino acids. The CDR3 loop is CSAKGGNEQFF. CDR3 bases: TGCAGTGCTAAAGGCGGCAATGAGCAGTTCTTC.

The chain couples TRBV2 to TRBJ2-5, with unresolved D. V lost 10 bases to trimming and J lost 7 bases, with 16 bases between them. There are 12 residues in the CDR3. Germline V gene lookup returns CDR1 SNHLY and CDR2 FYNNEI. The CDR3 DNA reads as TGTGCCATCAATGAAGTCCAGGCGACCCAGTACTTC. It is translated as CAINEVQATQYF. The full variable domain, with the rest looked up from reference TRBV2 and TRBJ2-5, is EPEVTQTPSHQVTQMGQEVILRCVPISNHLYFYWYRQILGQKVEFLVSFYNNEISEKSEIFDDQFSVERPDGSNFTLKIRSTKLEDSAMYFCAINEVQATQYFGPGTRLLVL.